The next 24 T cell receptor beta chains were all read from a single sample in a study of blood T cells in healthy people across ages. Combining a sample-barcoded 5' primer with a J-beta primer mix, a second PCR ran for roughly 7 to 11 cycles. TCRdb re-called the 5' RACE reads with MiXCR, one entry per CDR3 protein. The sample contains about 970,000 distinct CDR3 sequences, about 51% of which appear only once. Sequencing was done on a sample of blood. The receptors originated from a woman aged 55-69 years in good health.

The chain has TRBV6-5 and TRBJ1-6; TRBD1 aligns across 10 bases. With V trimmed by 4 bases and J by 9 bases, 15 bases remained unmatched. The CDR3 runs to 18 residues. Germline CDR1 MNHEY, CDR2 SVGAGI. The DNA of the CDR3 is TGTGCCAGCAGTTTATCCGGTCCGGGACAGGGGCTTTCTTCACCCCTCCACTTT. This sequence encodes CASSLSGPGQGLSSPLHF.

The chain joins TRBV12-3 or TRBV12-4 to TRBJ2-1; TRBD1 agrees at 9 bases. The ends lost 7 bases at V and 7 bases at J; junction bases unmatched: 11. CDR3 length equals 15 residues. The CDR3 reads CASIPGLGQGNEQFF. The CDR3 DNA follows: TGTGCCAGCATCCCAGGGTTAGGACAGGGGAATGAGCAGTTCTTC.

V usage is TRBV25-1 and J usage is TRBJ2-5, with D perhaps TRBD1 or TRBD2 (5 bases each). The J call may be in error: the DNA end matches TRBJ2-7 better. Per the germline V gene, CDR1 is MGHDK and CDR2 is SYGVNS. The CDR3 has 15 amino acids. CDR3 loop: CASSKGTDAFDEQYF. CDR3 sequence (DNA): TGTGCCAGCAGTAAAGGGACGGATGCCTTTGACGAGCAGTACTTC.

The rearrangement joins TRBV7-2 to TRBJ2-6; 8 bases match TRBD2. V lost 4 bases, J lost 0 bases, and 11 bases stayed unmatched. The CDR3 contains 19 residues. CDR1 is SGHTA and CDR2 is FQGNSA in the germline V gene. The CDR3 protein is CASSWKAGEFISGANVLTF. The CDR3 DNA sequence: TGTGCCAGCAGCTGGAAAGCGGGAGAGTTCATCTCTGGGGCCAACGTCCTGACTTTC.

The chain combines TRBV29-1 with TRBJ2-1; 10 bases are shared with TRBD2. The CDR3 length is 16 residues. V was pared by 1 base and J by 4 bases, with 7 bases of the junction left unmatched. Germline CDR1 reads SQVTM; CDR2 reads ANQGSEA. The CDR3 region is CSVEGTSGTYYNEQFF. CDR3 DNA sequence: TGCAGCGTTGAAGGGACTAGCGGAACCTATTACAATGAGCAGTTCTTC.

This clonotype was seen more than once but under ten times. The CDR3 DNA is TGCAGCGTTGAGGGGATTGGAGAGACCCAGTACTTC. Translation: CSVEGIGETQYF. The gene calls are TRBV29-1 and TRBJ2-5; D remains unclear. V was shortened by 3 bases and J by 4 bases, with 9 bases between the two germline ends. CDR1 is SQVTM and CDR2 is ANQGSEA in the germline V gene. CDR3 length: 12 residues.

The table lists this clonotype with a few counts. The chain is built from TRBV28 and TRBJ2-3, with D perhaps matching TRBD2 (6 bases). Germline lookup yields CDR1 MDHEN and CDR2 SYDVKM. The CDR3 runs to 12 residues. The V gene lost 6 bases and the J gene lost 7 bases, with 11 bases spanning the gap. The chain's CDR3 is CASRPAGNTQYF. The DNA for the CDR3 is TGTGCCAGCAGACCGGCGGGGAATACGCAGTATTTT.

This clonotype was counted at least ten times. The V and J genes are TRBV20-1 and TRBJ1-2; 7 nucleotides align to TRBD1. This CDR3 comprises 11 residues. Germline V CDR1 and CDR2: DFQATT, SNEGSKA (reference sequence). Losses at the gene ends were 7 bases for V and 4 bases for J; bases not matched to a gene: 3. The CDR3 here is CSGQGGYGYTF. The CDR3, as DNA: TGCAGTGGACAGGGTGGCTATGGCTACACCTTC.

This chain links TRBV7-9 with TRBJ1-2; 7 nucleotides line up with TRBD1. Per the germline V gene, CDR1 is SEHNR and CDR2 is FQNEAQ (reference sequence). This CDR3 has 14 residues. V shed 4 bases, J shed 8 bases, and the junction held 10 bases outside the gene matches. The CDR3 sequence is CASSSADRVIGYTF. The CDR3 DNA sequence: TGTGCCAGCAGCTCAGCCGACAGGGTGATCGGCTACACCTTC. The complete variable domain, with remaining parts taken from reference TRBV7-9 and TRBJ1-2, reads DTGVSQNPRHKITKRGQNVTFRCDPISEHNRLYWYRQTLGQGPEFLTYFQNEAQLEKSRLLSDRFSAERPKGSFSTLEIQRTEQGDSAMYLCASSSADRVIGYTFGSGTRLTVV.

The rearrangement joins TRBV9 to TRBJ2-1; unclear D gene. The CDR3 sequence is 15 residues long. Deletions cut 2 bases from V and 4 bases from J, with 13 bases between. CDR1 is SGDLS, CDR2 YYNGEE, per germline. The CDR3, as DNA: TGTGCCAGCAGCGTTAAGGGTTTTTTGTACAATGAGCAGTTCTTC. It yields the protein CASSVKGFLYNEQFF.

This chain links TRBV4-3 with TRBJ2-5, with 11 bases that match TRBD2. The CDR3 has 17 amino acids. The V and J ends lost 0 bases and 4 bases, in that order; junction bases with no gene match: 7. Looked up from germline, CDR1 is LGHNA and CDR2 is YSLEER. Here the CDR3 DNA reads TGCGCCAGCAGCCAAGAATTAGGCCTAGCGGGAGGAGAGACCCAGTACTTC. This codes for CASSQELGLAGGETQYF.

This clonotype was detected only a few times. J is TRBJ1-2 and V is TRBV4-1; tentatively, D is TRBD1 (5 bases). The CDR3 consists of 19 residues. Germline V gene data show CDR1 as MGHRA and CDR2 as YSYEKL. Trimming took off 0 bases at V and 0 bases at J, with 20 bases between the two ends. The CDR3 bases are TGCGCCAGCAGCCAAGAGAGAGGGAAGGGGCGCGGGGCTAACTATGGCTACACCTTC. It translates to CASSQERGKGRGANYGYTF.

The chain couples TRBV2 to TRBJ2-6; no clear D gene. The CDR3 length is 16 residues. V shed 8 bases and J shed 6 bases, with 20 bases lying between them. Germline V CDR1 and CDR2: SNHLY, FYNNEI. The CDR3 spells CASRLYISSKANVLTF. The CDR3 nucleotides read TGTGCCAGCCGTCTCTACATAAGTTCTAAGGCCAACGTCCTGACTTTC.

The table lists this clonotype with a count of one. The chain joins TRBV12-3 or TRBV12-4 to TRBJ2-3; TRBD1 matches at 10 bases. CDR3 length: 16 amino acids. J lost 5 bases, V lost 4 bases, and 9 bases had no gene match. The CDR3 loop is CASSSHRDRGRDTQYF. In DNA, the CDR3 is TGTGCCAGCAGTTCCCACCGGGACAGGGGTCGAGATACGCAGTATTTT.

The chain combines TRBV29-1 with TRBJ2-3; no firm D call. This CDR3 contains 14 residues. Germline assignment: CDR1 SQVTM and CDR2 ANQGSEA. The CDR3 DNA reads TGCAGTGCTCCAACTAAACCTAGCACAGATACGCAGTATTTT. It codes for CSAPTKPSTDTQYF.

This chain links TRBV28 with TRBJ2-7; possibly TRBD2 for D (5 bases). The CDR3 has 16 residues. Germline V gene data show CDR1 as MDHEN and CDR2 as SYDVKM. The ends were cut back, 6 bases at V and 2 bases at J, with 20 bases in the middle. The DNA of the CDR3 is TGTGCCAGCAGCCACATGGGTAGCGTCGGTCCCTACGAGCAGTACTTC. It encodes CASSHMGSVGPYEQYF.

This chain joins TRBV28 and TRBJ2-5; tentatively, D is TRBD2 (6 bases). With 8 bases removed from V and 11 bases from J, the gap between germline ends came to 18 bases. The CDR3 length is 12 residues. CDR1 is MDHEN and CDR2 is SYDVKM in the germline V gene. The CDR3 here is CASPARTGEQYF. In nucleotides, the CDR3 is TGTGCCAGCCCAGCCCGGACGGGAGAGCAGTACTTC.

This clonotype was counted between two and nine times. J is TRBJ2-3 and V is TRBV29-1; 7 nucleotides line up with TRBD1. Germline loops: CDR1 SQVTM, CDR2 ANQGSEA. V was clipped by 6 bases and J by 2 bases; unmatched bases: 11. The CDR3 loop spans 15 amino acids. Here the CDR3 DNA reads TGCAGCGTCGTACAGGGGTGTGGAAACACAGATACGCAGTATTTT. It yields the protein CSVVQGCGNTDTQYF.

The chain links TRBV5-1 to TRBJ2-2; D is unclear. The CDR3 loop spans 15 amino acids. The V end was cut by 0 bases, the J end by 6 bases, with 12 bases between. Per germline, CDR1 SGHRS and CDR2 YFSETQ. CDR3 nucleotide sequence: TGCGCCAGCAGCTTGGGACACGAGGTCTCCGGGGAGCTGTTTTTT. It yields the protein CASSLGHEVSGELFF.

The V gene is TRBV7-9, the J gene TRBJ2-5; D unresolved. Trimming shortened V by 8 bases and J by 1 base, and 11 bases separated the two germline ends. Germline CDR1 reads SEHNR; CDR2 reads FQNEAQ (reference sequence). The CDR3 is 13 amino acids. CDR3 residues: CASGPGAQETQYF. The CDR3 bases are TGTGCCAGCGGGCCTGGAGCCCAAGAGACCCAGTACTTC.

The chain is built from TRBV4-1 and TRBJ2-5, with no clear D. The CDR3 is 12 amino acids. Trimming removed 2 bases from V and 11 bases from J, with 12 bases in between. Germline lookup yields CDR1 MGHRA and CDR2 YSYEKL. The CDR3 loop reads CASSQLSSEQYF. For the CDR3, the DNA is TGCGCCAGCAGCCAATTGTCTAGTGAGCAGTACTTC.

The V gene is TRBV29-1, the J gene TRBJ2-1; perhaps TRBD2 as D (5 bases). The last part of the DNA fits TRBJ2-7 better; the J call may be wrong. Germline loops: CDR1 SQVTM, CDR2 ANQGSEA. The CDR3 runs to 14 residues. The DNA of the CDR3 is TGCAGCGCCGCCACCAGCGGTTCCTACAATGAGCAGTACTTC. Translation gives CSAATSGSYNEQYF.

The chain carries TRBV25-1 and TRBJ2-1; D unclear. Germline CDR1 and CDR2: MGHDK and SYGVNS. Trimming left V 1 base short and J 10 bases short, with 14 bases between. The CDR3 sequence is 14 residues long. The CDR3 region is CASSEWKGTSEQFF. The CDR3, as DNA: TGTGCCAGCAGTGAATGGAAGGGTACCAGCGAGCAGTTCTTC.

The chain uses TRBV6-5 and TRBJ2-7; D is perhaps TRBD1 (6 bases). The CDR3 consists of 12 residues. V lost 6 bases and J 4 bases, leaving 10 bases between the germline ends. Germline loops: CDR1 MNHEY, CDR2 SVGAGI. CDR3 sequence (DNA): TGTGCCAGCAGGACAGGTTTTTACGAGCAGTACTTC. It translates to CASRTGFYEQYF.